One and the same sample provided the 17 T cell receptor beta chains below, sequenced in a study of cytomegalovirus exposure and HLA in healthy donors (dated by TCRdb to the late 2010s). Library creation used the immunoSEQ multiplex PCR assay. For the multiplex PCR, a mixture combining 60 forward primers for TCR Vbeta segments and 13 reverse primers for TCR Jbeta segments was used. Entries here come from immuneACCESS through TCRdb and include only in-frame sequences with V and J called. Some clones fail to appear in such tables; in the studies checked, an unresolved V gene covers under half of the shortfall, and the cause of the remainder is unknown. The sample has under 300,000 clones on record, 80% to 85% of them singletons. Less than 8.5% of the sample lies in the top ten. Sequencing was carried out using PBMCs. These receptor sequences come from a woman aged 60-75 years in good health and CMV-seropositive.

CDR3 bases: TGCGCCAGCAGTTTCGGGGAACGGTCTGAAGCTTTCTTT. It encodes CASSFGERSEAFF. The gene calls are TRBV5-1 and TRBJ1-1; no clear D. The CDR3 runs 13 residues. V was clipped by 5 bases and J by 6 bases, with 14 bases between them. Looked up from germline, CDR1 is SGHRS and CDR2 is YFSETQ.

This rearrangement joins TRBV19 to TRBJ1-2; D gene ambiguous. Trimming took off 7 bases at V and 7 bases at J, with 19 bases between the two ends. The germline CDR1 and CDR2 sequences are LNHDA and SQIVND (reference sequence). The CDR3 has 14 residues. The DNA for the CDR3 is TGTGCCAGTACCGTTGCCAGTACCAGGTCTGGCTACACCTTC. It codes for CASTVASTRSGYTF.

The J gene is TRBJ2-1, the V gene TRBV4-1, with D possibly being TRBD2 (5 bases). V was cut by 2 bases and J by 8 bases, with 16 bases left in between. This CDR3 has 15 amino acids. Looked up from germline, CDR1 is MGHRA and CDR2 is YSYEKL. In DNA, the CDR3 is TGCGCCAGCAGCCAACTAGCCCTCCGGGCGTATGAGCAGTTCTTC. Residues: CASSQLALRAYEQFF.

This clone was seen only a few times. This sequence joins TRBV11-3 and TRBJ2-2; D gene ambiguous. Trimming cost V 5 bases and J 6 bases, with 10 bases left between them. Looked up from germline, CDR1 is SGHNT and CDR2 is YENEEA. This CDR3 comprises 13 residues. CDR3: CASSQRLSGELFF. For the CDR3, the DNA is TGTGCCAGCAGCCAGCGTTTGTCCGGGGAGCTGTTTTTT.

The V and J genes are TRBV9 and TRBJ2-7; possibly TRBD1 for D (6 bases). Trimming took off 6 bases at V and 7 bases at J, with 14 bases between the two ends. The CDR3 runs to 12 residues. Germline values: CDR1 SGDLS, CDR2 YYNGEE. The CDR3 loop reads CASTGTSGEQYF. CDR3 sequence (DNA): TGTGCCAGCACGGGGACAAGTGGGGAGCAGTACTTC.

The rearrangement links TRBV7-2 to TRBJ2-3; D gene ambiguous. V lost 5 bases and J lost 3, with 6 bases in between. The CDR3 consists of 12 residues. Per the germline V gene, CDR1 is SGHTA and CDR2 is FQGNSA. Written as DNA, the CDR3 is TGTGCCAGCAGCCCACGGACAGATACGCAGTATTTT. Protein product: CASSPRTDTQYF.

A word on this clone: The sample has other DNA sequences that encode this CDR3 too. J is TRBJ1-5 and V is TRBV18; D may be TRBD1 (5 bases). V gave up 6 bases and J gave up 1 base, with 10 bases separating them. Germline CDR1 KGHSH, CDR2 LQKENI. The CDR3 has 14 amino acids. This CDR3 reads CASSPDRSNQPQHF. The CDR3 nucleotides are TGTGCCAGCTCCCCAGACAGAAGCAATCAGCCCCAGCATTTT.

This chain connects TRBV5-1 to TRBJ2-1, with TRBD2 identical over 9 bases. The CDR3 runs to 17 residues. Per the germline V gene, CDR1 is SGHRS and CDR2 is YFSETQ. With 0 bases clipped from V and 5 bases from J, the junction kept 9 bases outside the gene matches. In DNA form, the CDR3 reads TGCGCCAGCAGCTTGGCCGGGGGGACTAGCAGCAACAATGAGCAGTTCTTC. Amino acid sequence: CASSLAGGTSSNNEQFF.

The V call is TRBV19, the J call TRBJ1-1; D is unresolved. Germline CDR1 and CDR2: LNHDA and SQIVND (reference sequence). The CDR3 extends over 11 amino acids. V gave up 3 bases and J gave up 10 bases, with 9 bases separating them. The CDR3, as DNA: TGTGCCAGTAGTATGAGGATTTCAGCTTTCTTT. This sequence encodes CASSMRISAFF.

This rearrangement joins TRBV5-5 to TRBJ2-5, with 8 positions matching TRBD1. Germline values: CDR1 SGHKS, CDR2 YYEKEE (reference sequence). This CDR3 spans 13 amino acids. J lost 4 bases, V lost 5 bases, and 4 bases had no gene match. The CDR3 loop reads CASRTGERETQYF. The CDR3 DNA follows: TGTGCCAGCAGGACAGGGGAACGAGAGACCCAGTACTTC. Using reference TRBV5-5 and TRBJ2-5 for the parts outside the CDR3, the full variable domain is DAGVTQSPTHLIKTRGQQVTLRCSPISGHKSVSWYQQVLGQGPQFIFQYYEKEERGRGNFPDRFSARQFPNYSSELNVNALLLGDSALYLCASRTGERETQYFGPGTRLLVL.

V usage is TRBV11-2 and J usage is TRBJ2-3, with a weak D call TRBD1 (5 bases). CDR3 length equals 17 residues. Trimming pared 1 base from V and 3 bases from J, leaving 17 bases between. Germline values: CDR1 SGHAT, CDR2 FQNNGV. The CDR3 here is CASSLVGRHKVTDTQYF. In DNA form, the CDR3 reads TGTGCCAGCAGCTTAGTGGGGCGTCATAAGGTTACAGATACGCAGTATTTT. The complete variable domain, with remaining parts taken from reference TRBV11-2 and TRBJ2-3, reads EAGVAQSPRYKIIEKRQSVAFWCNPISGHATLYWYQQILGQGPKLLIQFQNNGVVDDSQLPKDRFSAERLKGVDSTLKIQPAKLEDSAVYLCASSLVGRHKVTDTQYFGPGTRLTVL.

The chain uses TRBV4-1 and TRBJ1-2, with a tentative D call TRBD1 (5 bases). The germline CDR1 and CDR2 sequences are MGHRA and YSYEKL. CDR3 length equals 12 residues. Trimming took 0 bases from V and 10 from J, leaving 9 bases between them. The CDR3 reads CASSQESGSYTF. The CDR3 nucleotides read TGCGCCAGCAGCCAAGAGTCAGGGTCCTACACCTTC.

This chain joins TRBV28 and TRBJ1-1; TRBD1 matches at 9 bases. Germline assignment: CDR1 MDHEN and CDR2 SYDVKM. The V segment lost 6 bases and the J segment 0 bases; nucleotides outside the gene matches: 5. The CDR3 length is 15 residues. The chain's CDR3 is CASSWTGAMNTEAFF. In DNA form, the CDR3 reads TGTGCCAGCAGCTGGACAGGGGCGATGAACACTGAAGCTTTCTTT.

This chain links TRBV28 with TRBJ2-3; TRBD2 aligns across 7 bases. CDR1 is MDHEN, CDR2 SYDVKM, per germline. The CDR3 has 15 amino acids. J was trimmed by 1 base and V by 5 bases; bases with no gene match: 6. CDR3 in amino acids: CASSGGDLGTDTQYF. CDR3 DNA sequence: TGTGCCAGCAGTGGGGGGGACTTGGGCACAGATACGCAGTATTTT. Full variable domain (outside the CDR3, taken from reference TRBV28 and TRBJ2-3): DVKVTQSSRYLVKRTGEKVFLECVQDMDHENMFWYRQDPGLGLRLIYFSYDVKMKEKGDIPEGYSVSREKKERFSLILESASTNQTSMYLCASSGGDLGTDTQYFGPGTRLTVL.

The chain employs TRBV25-1 and TRBJ1-2; 8 bases line up with TRBD1. This CDR3 region has 13 residues. CDR1 and CDR2 from the germline V gene are MGHDK and SYGVNS. After removal of 7 bases from V and 3 bases from J, the junction contained 4 bases not matched to a gene. CDR3 sequence (DNA): TGTGCCAGCAACCAACAGGGGGACTATGGCTACACCTTC. As protein: CASNQQGDYGYTF.

The rearrangement uses TRBV1 and TRBJ1-4. TRBV1 is labeled a pseudogene. The CDR3 totals 20 residues. CDR3 loop: CTSSQGLSPPNIATNEKLFF. As DNA, the CDR3 is TGCACCAGCAGCCAAGGATTATCACCCCCTAATATCGCAACTAATGAAAAACTGTTTTTT.

The chain joins TRBV9 to TRBJ2-5; D might be TRBD1 (5 bases). Germline assignment: CDR1 SGDLS and CDR2 YYNGEE. V was shortened by 4 bases and J by 3 bases, with 10 bases between the two germline ends. The CDR3 sequence is 13 residues long. DNA of the CDR3: TGTGCCAGCAGCTACGGACAAAAAGAGACCCAGTACTTC. Amino acids: CASSYGQKETQYF.